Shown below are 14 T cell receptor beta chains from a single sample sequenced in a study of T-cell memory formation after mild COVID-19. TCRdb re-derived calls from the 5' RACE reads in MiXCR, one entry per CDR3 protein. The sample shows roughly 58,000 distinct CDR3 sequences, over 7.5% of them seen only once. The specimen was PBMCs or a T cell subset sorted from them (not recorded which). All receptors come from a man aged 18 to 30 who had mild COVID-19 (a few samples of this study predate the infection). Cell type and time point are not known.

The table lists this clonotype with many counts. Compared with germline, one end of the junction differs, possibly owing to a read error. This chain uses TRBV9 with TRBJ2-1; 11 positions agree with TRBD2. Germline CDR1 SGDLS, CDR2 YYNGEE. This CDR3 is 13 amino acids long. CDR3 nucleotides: TGTGCCAGTAGCGGGGGGGCCGCCAATGAGCAGTTCTTC. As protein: CASSGGAANEQFF. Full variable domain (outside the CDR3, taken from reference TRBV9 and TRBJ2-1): DSGVTQTPKHLITATGQRVTLRCSPRSGDLSVYWYQQSLDQGLQFLIQYYNGEERAKGNILERFSAQQFPDLHSELNLSSLELGDSALYFCASSGGAANEQFFGPGTRLTVL.

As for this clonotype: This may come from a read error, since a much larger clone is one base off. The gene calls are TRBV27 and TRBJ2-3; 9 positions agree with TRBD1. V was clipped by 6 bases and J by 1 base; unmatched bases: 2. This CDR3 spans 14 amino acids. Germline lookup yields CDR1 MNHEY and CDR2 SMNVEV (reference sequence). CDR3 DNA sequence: TGTGCCAGCAGACGGACAGGGGGCACAGATACGCAGTATTTT. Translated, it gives CASRRTGGTDTQYF.

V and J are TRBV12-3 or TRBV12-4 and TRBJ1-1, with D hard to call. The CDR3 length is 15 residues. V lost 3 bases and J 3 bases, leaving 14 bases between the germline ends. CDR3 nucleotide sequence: TGTGCCAGCAGTTTTTCTGGAGGCTATTACACTGAAGCTTTCTTT. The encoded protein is CASSFSGGYYTEAFF.

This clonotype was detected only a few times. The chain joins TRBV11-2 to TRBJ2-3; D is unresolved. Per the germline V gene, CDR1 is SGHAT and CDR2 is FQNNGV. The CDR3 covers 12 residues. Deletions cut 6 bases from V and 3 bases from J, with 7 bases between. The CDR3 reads CASRLITDTQYF. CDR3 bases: TGTGCCAGCAGGCTTATTACAGATACGCAGTATTTT.

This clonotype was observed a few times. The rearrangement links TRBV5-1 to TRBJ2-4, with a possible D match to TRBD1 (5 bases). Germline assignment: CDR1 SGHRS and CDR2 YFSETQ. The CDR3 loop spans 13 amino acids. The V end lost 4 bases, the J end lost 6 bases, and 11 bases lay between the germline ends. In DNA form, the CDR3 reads TGCGCCAGCAGCGAAGGGGTAGGAAACATTCAGTACTTC. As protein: CASSEGVGNIQYF.

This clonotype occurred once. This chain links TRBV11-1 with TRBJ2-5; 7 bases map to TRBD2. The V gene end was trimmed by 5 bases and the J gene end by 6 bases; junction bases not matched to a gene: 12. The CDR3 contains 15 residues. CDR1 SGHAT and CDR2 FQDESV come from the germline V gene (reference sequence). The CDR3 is CASSPGDYRGKTQYF. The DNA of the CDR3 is TGTGCCAGCAGCCCGGGGGACTACCGAGGGAAGACCCAGTACTTC.

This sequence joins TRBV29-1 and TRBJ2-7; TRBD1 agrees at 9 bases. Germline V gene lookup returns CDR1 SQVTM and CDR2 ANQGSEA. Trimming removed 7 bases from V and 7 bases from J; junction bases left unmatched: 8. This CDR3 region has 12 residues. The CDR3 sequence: CSAMRQGGEQYF. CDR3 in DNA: TGCAGCGCAATGCGACAGGGGGGTGAGCAGTACTTC.

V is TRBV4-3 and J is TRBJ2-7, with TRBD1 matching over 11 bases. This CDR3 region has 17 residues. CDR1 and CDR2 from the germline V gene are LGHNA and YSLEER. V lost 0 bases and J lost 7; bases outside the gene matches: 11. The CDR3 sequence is CASSQERTGTGGFEQYF. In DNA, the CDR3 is TGCGCCAGCAGCCAAGAGAGGACAGGGACAGGGGGATTTGAGCAGTACTTC.

The CDR3 sequence is CASSLGYRLAGGDTQYF. For the CDR3, the DNA is TGTGCCAGCAGCTTAGGCTATAGACTAGCGGGGGGGGATACGCAGTATTTT. The rearrangement joins TRBV7-2 to TRBJ2-3; TRBD2 agrees at 14 bases. The CDR3 extends over 17 amino acids. Germline V gene sequence: CDR1 SGHTA, CDR2 FQGNSA. The V and J ends lost 1 base and 6 bases, in that order; junction bases with no gene match: 6.

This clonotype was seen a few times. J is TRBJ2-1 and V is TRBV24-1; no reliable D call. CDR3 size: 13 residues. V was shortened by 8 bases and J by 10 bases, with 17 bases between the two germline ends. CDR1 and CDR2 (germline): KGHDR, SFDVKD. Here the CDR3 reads CATTDPGSREQFF. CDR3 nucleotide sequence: TGTGCCACCACTGACCCAGGTTCTCGGGAGCAGTTCTTC.

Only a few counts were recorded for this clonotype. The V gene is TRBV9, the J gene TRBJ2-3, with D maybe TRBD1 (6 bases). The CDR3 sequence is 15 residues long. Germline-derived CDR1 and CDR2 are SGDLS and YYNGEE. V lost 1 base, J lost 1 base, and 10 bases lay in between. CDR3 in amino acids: CASSVQGSGTDTQYF. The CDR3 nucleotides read TGTGCCAGCAGCGTACAGGGGTCGGGCACAGATACGCAGTATTTT.

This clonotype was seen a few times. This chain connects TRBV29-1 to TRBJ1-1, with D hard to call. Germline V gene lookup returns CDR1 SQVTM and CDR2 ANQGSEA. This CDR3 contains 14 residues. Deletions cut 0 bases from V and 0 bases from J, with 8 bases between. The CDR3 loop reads CSVEENQLNTEAFF. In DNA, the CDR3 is TGCAGCGTTGAAGAAAACCAGTTGAACACTGAAGCTTTCTTT.

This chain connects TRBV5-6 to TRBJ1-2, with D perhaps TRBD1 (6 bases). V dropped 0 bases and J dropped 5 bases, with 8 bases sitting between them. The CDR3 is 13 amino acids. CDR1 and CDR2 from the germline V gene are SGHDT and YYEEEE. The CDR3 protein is CASSLGTAYGYTF. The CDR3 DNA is TGTGCCAGCAGCTTGGGGACAGCGTATGGCTACACCTTC.

CDR3 coding DNA: TGTGCCAGCAGAACGAGAGGGGGACTAGCCAAAAACATTCAGTACTTC. Protein product: CASRTRGGLAKNIQYF. The chain has TRBV6-2 or TRBV6-3 and TRBJ2-4; D could derive from TRBD1 or TRBD2 (6 bases each). Trimming removed 6 bases at V and 0 bases at J, with 15 bases between. From germline, CDR1 is MNHEY and CDR2 SVGEGT. CDR3 size: 16 residues.